The 24 T cell receptor beta chains given below trace back to one sample, sequenced in a study of tumor-infiltrating lymphocytes in primary liver carcinoma. Co-extracting RNA and DNA was done with 20-30 mg of unsorted bulk tissue as input. A primer matching the constant region was used to make TCR beta cDNA from 500 to 600 ng of total RNA. Each TCR beta library was derived from three nested multiplex PCR rounds that employed slightly modified ARM-PCR. It was with TRBV1-TRBV30 forward primers and a C-beta reverse primer that the first two PCR rounds were run, at about 9 cycles each. TCRdb recomputed calls from the multiplex PCR reads with MiXCR, one row per CDR3 protein. The table records about 200,000 distinct CDR3 sequences, approximately 86% of them present only once. The sample was tumor tissue from primary liver carcinoma. These receptor sequences come from a man aged 35 to 55 with primary liver carcinoma and hepatitis B virus infection.

In the case of this clonotype: With a much larger clone just one base away, this may be a read error. No conserved phenylalanine or tryptophan is present at the end of the CDR3, so a read error is the likely explanation. V and J are TRBV29-1 and TRBJ2-5, with 8 positions matching TRBD2. This CDR3 is built from 15 residues. Germline values: CDR1 SQVTM, CDR2 ANQGSEA. This chain's CDR3 is CRAYGTRFVGETQYL. CDR3 bases: TGCAGAGCCTACGGGACTAGGTTCGTTGGAGAGACCCAGTACCTC.

Remarks on this clonotype: One end of the junction does not line up with germline, which may come from a read error. The chain employs TRBV28 and TRBJ2-1, with D tentatively TRBD1 (5 bases). Germline-derived CDR1 and CDR2 are MDHEN and SYDVKM. The CDR3 is 14 amino acids. CDR3 DNA sequence: TGTGCCAACAGTTTAGGGGATTTCGACAATGAGCAGTTCTTC. Protein: CANSLGDFDNEQFF.

Regarding this clonotype: The germline gene is not matched at one end of the junction; a read error may be the cause. This chain links TRBV12-3 or TRBV12-4 with TRBJ2-7; the match to TRBD1 covers 8 bases. The CDR3 covers 15 residues. CDR3 in DNA: TGTGCCAGCAGTGTCGGGAGACAGGGGACATACGGGCAGTACTTC. It specifies CASSVGRQGTYGQYF.

As for this clonotype: Possible read error: a much larger clone is one base away. The V call is TRBV6-5, the J call TRBJ1-4; D is uncertain. In germline, CDR1 is MNHEY, CDR2 SVGAGI. This CDR3 contains 14 residues. The CDR3 region has the DNA TGTGCCAGCGGTTACGGAGGTGTTAATGAAAAACTGTTTTTT. It encodes CASGYGGVNEKLFF.

As concerns this clonotype: A junction boundary mismatches the germline segment, possibly from a read error. J is TRBJ1-2 and V is TRBV11-2, with TRBD1 matching over 7 bases. The CDR3 runs to 13 residues. Germline CDR1 SGHAT, CDR2 FQNNGV. CDR3 region: CARSFDRAGGYTF. CDR3 nucleotides: TGTGCCAGAAGCTTTGACAGGGCAGGAGGCTACACATTC.

This clonotype came up once. This chain uses TRBV10-2 with TRBJ2-3; 7 bases are a match to TRBD1. This CDR3 comprises 17 residues. Germline CDR1 is WSHSY and CDR2 is SAAADI. With 1 base clipped from V and 2 bases from J, the junction kept 9 bases outside the gene matches. CDR3 residues: CASSELQGLPTTDTQYF. The DNA for the CDR3 is TGCGCCAGCAGTGAGTTACAGGGGCTACCTACCACAGATACGCAGTATTTT.

This clonotype was counted a single time. Without the conserved terminal phenylalanine or tryptophan, this CDR3 likely stems from a read error. No DNA is shown, since the ends of the CDR3 on it are uncertain; the CDR3 is the one TCRdb lists. The chain has TRBV5-1 and TRBJ2-1; whether TRBD2, the table's D call, matches the DNA was not checked. The CDR3 adds up to 14 amino acids, both ends counted. Germline-derived CDR1 and CDR2 are SGHRS and YFSETQ. The CDR3 region is CASSLEGGIHEQLL.

Details on this clonotype: In this CDR3 the conserved last residue, phenylalanine or tryptophan, is missing, so a read error is likely. The rearrangement links TRBV11-2 to TRBJ2-1, with D perhaps TRBD1 (5 bases). V lost 0 bases, J lost 9 bases, and 18 bases lay in between. CDR1 is SGHAT, CDR2 FQNNGV, per germline. The CDR3 length is 16 residues. CDR3 DNA sequence: TGTGCCAGCAGCTTAGATCGTTTAGCTTTAGGGGTTGAGCAGTTCCTC. Protein sequence: CASSLDRLALGVEQFL.

The count of this clonotype is one. This CDR3 reads CSVRTSAAKTGELFF. CDR3 in DNA: TGCAGCGTTAGGACTAGCGCGGCTAAGACCGGGGAGCTGTTTTTT. The rearrangement links TRBV29-1 to TRBJ2-2; 9 nucleotides align to TRBD2. Unmatched junction bases numbered 9, after V lost 5 bases and J lost 5 bases. Germline V lookup: CDR1 SQVTM, CDR2 ANQGSEA. The CDR3 length is 15 residues.

This chain joins TRBV5-1 and TRBJ1-1; 8 nucleotides line up with TRBD1. This CDR3 is built from 14 residues. Germline CDR1 reads SGHRS; CDR2 reads YFSETQ. Here the CDR3 DNA reads TGCGTCAACAGCCCCGGGACAGGGAACACTGAAGCTTTCTTT. It specifies CVNSPGTGNTEAFF.

This clonotype was counted only a few times. As the CDR3 is not closed by the conserved phenylalanine or tryptophan, this likely results from a read error. The chain recombines TRBV6-1 with TRBJ2-3, with D unresolved. The CDR3 is made up of 13 amino acids. CDR1 MNHNS and CDR2 SASEGT come from the germline V gene. The CDR3 coding sequence is TGTGCCATTACATCGGGCTACACAGATACACAGTATTTA. Translation gives CAITSGYTDTQYL.

In the case of this clonotype: This CDR3 is missing its conserved last phenylalanine or tryptophan, likely due to a read error. V usage is TRBV4-2 and J usage is TRBJ2-1, with TRBD2 identical over 9 bases. Germline CDR1 is LGHNA and CDR2 is YNFKEQ. The CDR3 consists of 17 residues. CDR3 in amino acids: CAGSQEVAGASYNEQFL. The CDR3 nucleotides are TGTGCCGGCAGCCAAGAAGTAGCGGGGGCCTCCTACAATGAGCAGTTCTTA.

A word on this clonotype: One end of the junction fails to match germline, which may point to a read error. The chain uses TRBV7-8 and TRBJ2-7; TRBD1 matches at 8 bases. There are 16 residues in the CDR3. In germline, CDR1 is SGHVS, CDR2 FQNEAQ. In nucleotides, the CDR3 is TGTGCCAGCAGCTTAGCGAGCCAGGGGGCATTCTACGAGCATTACTTC. Protein product: CASSLASQGAFYEHYF. Looking up the rest from reference TRBV7-8 and TRBJ2-7 gives the full variable domain: GAGVSQSPRYKVAKRGQDVALRCDPISGHVSLFWYQQALGQGPEFLTYFQNEAQLDKSGLPSDRFFAERPEGSVSTLKIQRTQQEDSAVYLCASSLASQGAFYEHYFGPGTRLTVT.

A word on this clonotype: The junction departs from the called germline gene at one end, perhaps through a read error. This chain joins TRBV29-1 and TRBJ2-5; unclear D gene. Germline CDR1 and CDR2: SQVTM and ANQGSEA. The CDR3 spans 11 residues. The chain's CDR3 is CSGTGQETQQF. The CDR3 DNA reads TGCAGCGGGACGGGCCAAGAGACCCAGCAATTC.

To note about this clonotype: The CDR3 ends on some other residue instead of the conserved phenylalanine or tryptophan, so this is likely a read error. This chain uses TRBV30 with TRBJ1-4; D remains ambiguous. Germline CDR1 GTSNPN, CDR2 SVGIG (reference sequence). This CDR3 is 13 amino acids long. The CDR3 DNA reads as TGTGTCTGGAGTGGTTCGAACGGTGAAAAACTGTTTTAT. This sequence encodes CVWSGSNGEKLFY.

Notes on this clonotype: Because the CDR3 is missing its conserved closing phenylalanine or tryptophan, this is likely a read error. The chain combines TRBV14 with TRBJ2-3; D is possibly TRBD2 (5 bases). There are 16 residues in the CDR3. Trimming removed 0 bases at V and 5 bases at J, with 15 bases between. Germline assignment: CDR1 SGHDN and CDR2 FVKESK. The CDR3 loop is CASSQDSGLNIDTQYS. The CDR3 nucleotides are TGTGCCAGCAGCCAAGATTCAGGACTCAACATAGATACGCAGTATTCT.

The J gene is TRBJ2-2, the V gene TRBV6-5, with 8 positions matching TRBD1. The germline V gene has CDR1 MNHEY and CDR2 SVGAGI. The CDR3 consists of 15 residues. V lost 6 bases to trimming and J lost 12 bases; unmatched junction nucleotides: 15. The CDR3 region has the DNA TGTGCCAGCAGAAGACAGGGGATTAACACCCGGAAGCTGTTTTTT. Its translation: CASRRQGINTRKLFF.

The chain links TRBV29-1 to TRBJ2-5; tentative D call: TRBD2 (6 bases). V was pared by 3 bases and J by 5 bases, with 16 bases between. The CDR3 has 14 residues. Germline V lookup: CDR1 SQVTM, CDR2 ANQGSEA. The CDR3 sequence: CSVENKASAETQYF. Here the CDR3 DNA reads TGCAGCGTTGAGAATAAGGCTAGCGCGGAGACCCAGTACTTC.

V usage is TRBV25-1 and J usage is TRBJ2-7; 11 positions match TRBD2. This CDR3 has 17 amino acids. The germline V gene has CDR1 MGHDK and CDR2 SYGVNS. V shed 5 bases, J shed 1 base, and the junction held 10 bases outside the gene matches. DNA of the CDR3: TGTGCCAGCAGTCGTAGAGAACTAGCGGGAGTTTCCTACGAGCAGTACTTC. This encodes CASSRRELAGVSYEQYF.

Note on this clonotype: One junction end disagrees with the germline gene, perhaps due to a read error. This rearrangement joins TRBV4-2 to TRBJ2-1; D remains ambiguous. Germline values: CDR1 LGHNA, CDR2 YNFKEQ. The CDR3 covers 17 residues. The CDR3 DNA is TGTACCAGCAGCCAAGAGCCCGGGCTAGTGGTAGACAATGAGCAGTTCTTC. As protein: CTSSQEPGLVVDNEQFF.

This clonotype was seen only a few times. A much larger clone sits a single nucleotide away, making a read error possible. The chain recombines TRBV24-1 with TRBJ2-1, with 9 bases fitting TRBD1. The CDR3 length is 15 residues. CDR1 is KGHDR, CDR2 SFDVKD, per germline. The chain's CDR3 is CATSDSGTGNNEQSF. The CDR3, as DNA: TGTGCCACCAGTGACTCGGGGACAGGGAACAATGAGCAGTCCTTC.

Notes on this clonotype: Lacking the conserved final phenylalanine or tryptophan, this CDR3 likely reflects a read error. This sequence joins TRBV12-5 and TRBJ1-1; a weak D match, TRBD1 (5 bases). Between the trimmed V and J ends, which lost 8 bases and 1 base, there was a span of 11 bases. The CDR3 length is 13 residues. CDR1 and CDR2 (germline): LGHNT, FRNRAP. CDR3 region: CASQGTGNTEAFL. In nucleotides, the CDR3 is TGTGCTAGTCAAGGGACGGGGAACACTGAAGCTTTCTTA.

The genes are TRBV29-1 and TRBJ1-1, with TRBD1 matching over 8 bases. The CDR3 totals 14 residues. The germline V gene encodes CDR1 SQVTM and CDR2 ANQGSEA. In nucleotides, the CDR3 is TGCGGTGTGACAGGGGATGAAATGAACACTGAAGCTTTCTTT. Translating gives CGVTGDEMNTEAFF.

Remarks on this clonotype: One junction end does not reproduce the germline sequence, and a read error may be involved. The chain carries TRBV5-6 and TRBJ2-2; the D gene is possibly TRBD1 (5 bases). This CDR3 is built from 15 residues. The germline V gene encodes CDR1 SGHDT and CDR2 YYEEEE. CDR3 amino acids: CPSNLWGRATGELFF. The CDR3 DNA reads as TGTCCCAGCAACTTGTGGGGCAGAGCCACCGGGGAGCTGTTTTTT. The full variable domain, with the rest looked up from reference TRBV5-6 and TRBJ2-2, is DAGVTQSPTHLIKTRGQQVTLRCSPKSGHDTVSWYQQALGQGPQFIFQYYEEEERQRGNFPDRFSGHQFPNYSSELNVNALLLGDSALYLCPSNLWGRATGELFFGEGSRLTVL.